The rows below give T cell receptor beta chains drawn from one sample of a study of cytomegalovirus exposure and HLA in healthy donors. Data came from immunoSEQ multiplex PCR; TCRdb stores just in-frame clones and leaves some out. The repertoire consists of approximately 260,000 clones, with just under 85% occurring once and the leading ten covering about 2%. Sample: PBMCs. The source of these receptors is a woman between 40 and 55 years old in good health and CMV-seropositive. The CDR3 runs from the conserved cysteine through the conserved F or W. Each record gives: D gene, V gene, clone size, J gene, CDR3 DNA, CDR3 protein. A D gene is named only where the DNA matches it firmly. The size field is filled for only some rows; it gives once, few, many or a size class.

D: TRBD2; V: TRBV7-2; size: NA; J: TRBJ2-2; DNA: TGTGCCAGCAGCAAGCCCGGGACTAGCGTTGATACCGGGGAGCTGTTTTTT; CDR3: CASSKPGTSVDTGELFF
D: TRBD1; V: TRBV28; size: NA; J: TRBJ2-7; DNA: TGTGCCAGTAGACGACAGGGGACGTCCTACGAGCAGTACTTC; CDR3: CASRRQGTSYEQYF
D: NA; V: TRBV5-1; size: few; J: TRBJ2-1; DNA: TGCGCCAGCAAGGAGGCGGGAGAGCAGTTCTTC; CDR3: CASKEAGEQFF
D: NA; V: TRBV5-1; size: NA; J: TRBJ2-1; DNA: TGCGCCAGCAGCCTGGGGGGGCCCTACAATGAGCAGTTCTTC; CDR3: CASSLGGPYNEQFF
D: NA; V: TRBV11-1; size: once; J: TRBJ2-7; DNA: TGTGCCAGCAGCTTAAAACAGGGACACGAGCAGTACTTC; CDR3: CASSLKQGHEQYF
D: NA; V: TRBV25-1; size: NA; J: TRBJ2-1; DNA: TGTGCCAGCAGTGACTTCTCGGACAGCTACAATGAGCAGTTCTTC; CDR3: CASSDFSDSYNEQFF
D: TRBD1; V: TRBV6-5; size: NA; J: TRBJ1-1; DNA: TGTGCCAGCAGTTTAACAGGGGCCCTGAACACTGAAGCTTTCTTT; CDR3: CASSLTGALNTEAFF
D: NA; V: TRBV29-1; size: NA; J: TRBJ1-2; DNA: TGCAGCGTCAGGGGCTATGGCTACACCTTC; CDR3: CSVRGYGYTF
D: TRBD1; V: TRBV30; size: NA; J: TRBJ1-1; DNA: TGTGCCTGGGGGGATACAGGGGCAGCTTTCTTT; CDR3: CAWGDTGAAFF
D: NA; V: TRBV29-1; size: NA; J: TRBJ1-1; DNA: TGCAGCGTCTCCCTGAACACTGAAGCTTTCTTT; CDR3: CSVSLNTEAFF
D: NA; V: TRBV2; size: NA; J: TRBJ1-2; DNA: TGTGCCAGCAGTGACCAATTATTTACTTTGGGCTACACCTTC; CDR3: CASSDQLFTLGYTF
D: NA; V: TRBV28; size: NA; J: TRBJ1-2; DNA: TGTGCCAGCAGTTTACAATCCACAACAAACTATGGCTACACCTTC; CDR3: CASSLQSTTNYGYTF
D: TRBD2; V: TRBV7-9; size: NA; J: TRBJ2-7; DNA: TGTGCCAGCAGCTTAGAGCGGGGAACCCCCGAGCAGTACTTC; CDR3: CASSLERGTPEQYF
D: TRBD1; V: TRBV30; size: NA; J: TRBJ2-5; DNA: TGTGCCTGGAGGACGGGACAGGGGAGTCAGACCCAGTACTTC; CDR3: CAWRTGQGSQTQYF
D: TRBD2; V: TRBV5-1; size: few; J: TRBJ2-1; DNA: TGCGCCAGCAGCTTGGTAGCGGGAGGGGTCAATGAGCAGTTCTTC; CDR3: CASSLVAGGVNEQFF
D: TRBD2; V: TRBV25-1; size: NA; J: TRBJ2-1; DNA: TGTGCCAGCAGTCAATCACTAGCGGGGGGTAATGAGCAGTTCTTC; CDR3: CASSQSLAGGNEQFF
D: NA; V: TRBV6-5; size: few; J: TRBJ2-7; DNA: TGTGCCAGCAGTTACTCGTTTCCTGTCAGCTACGAGCAGTACTTC; CDR3: CASSYSFPVSYEQYF
D: TRBD1; V: TRBV4-3; size: NA; J: TRBJ1-1; DNA: TGCGCCAGCAGCCAAGATTCAGGGGGACAGGGGGTTCGGAACACTGAAGCTTTCTTT; CDR3: CASSQDSGGQGVRNTEAFF
D: TRBD1; V: TRBV28; size: NA; J: TRBJ1-6; DNA: TGTGCCAGCAGCCGCGGACAGGCTAAGGATTTT; CDR3: CASSRGQAKDF
D: NA; V: TRBV18; size: NA; J: TRBJ1-1; DNA: TGTGCCAGCTCACCACGCCCAGATGCGGTGACTGAAGCTTTCTTT; CDR3: CASSPRPDAVTEAFF
D: NA; V: TRBV21-1; size: NA; J: TRBJ1-5; DNA: TGTGCCAGCAGGCATAACAGTGGGCCCCAGCATTTT; CDR3: CASRHNSGPQHF
D: NA; V: TRBV12-2; size: NA; J: TRBJ1-2; DNA: TGTGCAAGGTACCGGGACAGGGAGTTCTATGGCTACACCTTC; CDR3: CARYRDREFYGYTF
D: NA; V: TRBV28; size: NA; J: TRBJ2-7; DNA: TGTGCCAGCAGTTTCAGGGGCGAGCAGTACTTC; CDR3: CASSFRGEQYF
D: TRBD2; V: TRBV29-1; size: NA; J: TRBJ2-1; DNA: TGCAGCGTTGCCGGGACTAGCATTAGTGAGCAGTTCTTC; CDR3: CSVAGTSISEQFF
D: TRBD1; V: TRBV19; size: NA; J: TRBJ2-1; DNA: TGTGCCAGTCCCGACCTCCGGGACAGGGGGCTAAAGAAGGCGTACAATGAGCAGTTCTTC; CDR3: CASPDLRDRGLKKAYNEQFF
D: NA; V: TRBV2; size: NA; J: TRBJ1-1; DNA: TGTGCCAGCAAACATCAGGGGTCCACTGAAGCTTTCTTT; CDR3: CASKHQGSTEAFF
D: NA; V: TRBV20-1; size: NA; J: TRBJ2-7; DNA: TGCAGTGCTAGAGGCTTTAGAGAGCAGTACTTC; CDR3: CSARGFREQYF
D: TRBD1; V: TRBV19; size: NA; J: TRBJ2-2; DNA: TGTGCCAGTAGCGGAAGGACAGGGGGGTCTACGAACACCGGGGAGCTGTTTTTT; CDR3: CASSGRTGGSTNTGELFF
D: NA; V: TRBV5-1; size: once; J: TRBJ2-7; DNA: TGCGCCAGCAGCTACGACTTCTACGAGCAGTACTTC; CDR3: CASSYDFYEQYF
D: TRBD2; V: TRBV30; size: once; J: TRBJ2-2; DNA: TGTGCCTGGAATCTAGCGGTGAACACCGGGGAGCTGTTTTTT; CDR3: CAWNLAVNTGELFF
D: NA; V: TRBV28; size: NA; J: TRBJ2-1; DNA: TGTGCCAGCAATGACATTCTCTCCTACAATGAGCAGTTCTTC; CDR3: CASNDILSYNEQFF
D: NA; V: TRBV7-2; size: NA; J: TRBJ2-7; DNA: TGTGCCAGCAGCTTAGTTGCGGGGGCCAACTACGAGCAGTACTTC; CDR3: CASSLVAGANYEQYF
D: NA; V: TRBV6-5; size: NA; J: TRBJ1-2; DNA: TGTGCCAGCAGTTACTCGAGGGCAGCCGGCTATGGCTACACCTTC; CDR3: CASSYSRAAGYGYTF
D: NA; V: TRBV5-5; size: once; J: TRBJ1-6; DNA: TGTGCCAGCAGATGGTACGGGTTCGAGAATTCACCCCTCCACTTT; CDR3: CASRWYGFENSPLHF
D: TRBD2; V: TRBV10-3; size: NA; J: TRBJ2-1; DNA: TGTGCCATTTTGACTAGCGGATCGACCTACAATGAGCAGTTCTTC; CDR3: CAILTSGSTYNEQFF
D: TRBD1; V: TRBV9; size: NA; J: TRBJ1-4; DNA: TGTGCCAGCAGCCCGGAGACAGGGCGTGGGTCAAAACTGTTTTTT; CDR3: CASSPETGRGSKLFF
D: TRBD2; V: TRBV9; size: NA; J: TRBJ2-7; DNA: TGTGCCAGCTCGGTAGCGGGAGGGACCTACGAGCAGTACTTC; CDR3: CASSVAGGTYEQYF
D: NA; V: TRBV28; size: NA; J: TRBJ1-6; DNA: TGTGCCAGCAGTTTATGGGCAGGGGATTCACCCCTCCACTTT; CDR3: CASSLWAGDSPLHF
D: TRBD1; V: TRBV6-1; size: NA; J: TRBJ1-5; DNA: TGTGCCAGCAGTGAAGTAGGGGGACAGGACGGGAATCAGCCCCAGCATTTT; CDR3: CASSEVGGQDGNQPQHF
D: TRBD2; V: TRBV9; size: NA; J: TRBJ2-1; DNA: TGTGCCAGCAGCGTAGGAGGTCTAGCGGGAGATGAGCAGTTCTTC; CDR3: CASSVGGLAGDEQFF
D: NA; V: TRBV5-8; size: NA; J: TRBJ1-5; DNA: TGTGCCAGCAGCTTGAATCGGCGGGGGGCCTTCAATCAGCCCCAGCATTTT; CDR3: CASSLNRRGAFNQPQHF